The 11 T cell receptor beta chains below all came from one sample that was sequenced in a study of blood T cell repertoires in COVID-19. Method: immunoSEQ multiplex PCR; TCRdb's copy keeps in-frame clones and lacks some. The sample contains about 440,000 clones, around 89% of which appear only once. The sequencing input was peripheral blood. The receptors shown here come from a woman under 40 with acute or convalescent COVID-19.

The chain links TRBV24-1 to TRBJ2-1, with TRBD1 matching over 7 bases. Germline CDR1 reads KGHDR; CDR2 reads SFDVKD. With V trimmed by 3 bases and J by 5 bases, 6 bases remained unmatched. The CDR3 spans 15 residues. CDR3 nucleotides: TGTGCCACCAGTGATACCTTCGGACAGGACAATGAGCAGTTCTTC. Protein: CATSDTFGQDNEQFF.

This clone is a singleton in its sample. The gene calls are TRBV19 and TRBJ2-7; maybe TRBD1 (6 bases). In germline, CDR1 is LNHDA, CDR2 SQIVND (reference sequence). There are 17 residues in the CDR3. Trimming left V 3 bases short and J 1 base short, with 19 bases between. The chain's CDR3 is CASSITVGDTSSYEQYF. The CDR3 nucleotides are TGTGCCAGTAGTATTACAGTGGGGGACACCTCTTCCTACGAGCAGTACTTC.

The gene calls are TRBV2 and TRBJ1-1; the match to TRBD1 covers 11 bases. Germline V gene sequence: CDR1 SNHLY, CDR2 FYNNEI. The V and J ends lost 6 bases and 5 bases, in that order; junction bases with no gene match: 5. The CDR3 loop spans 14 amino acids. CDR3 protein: CASRGTGGRTEAFF. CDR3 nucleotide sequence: TGTGCCAGCAGGGGGACAGGGGGAAGGACTGAAGCTTTCTTT.

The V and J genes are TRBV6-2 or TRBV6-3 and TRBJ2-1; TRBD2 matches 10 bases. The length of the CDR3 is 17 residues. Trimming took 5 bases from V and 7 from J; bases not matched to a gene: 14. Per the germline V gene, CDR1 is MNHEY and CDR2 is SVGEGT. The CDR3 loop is CASSPSLGLARRNEQFF. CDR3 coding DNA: TGTGCCAGCAGTCCGTCTCTGGGACTAGCGAGGAGGAATGAGCAGTTCTTC.

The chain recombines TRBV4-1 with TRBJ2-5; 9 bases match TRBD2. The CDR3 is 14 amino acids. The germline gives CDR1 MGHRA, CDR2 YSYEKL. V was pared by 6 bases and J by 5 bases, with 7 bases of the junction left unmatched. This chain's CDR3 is CASSHGGGEETQYF. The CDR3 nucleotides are TGCGCCAGCAGTCACGGCGGGGGGGAGGAGACCCAGTACTTC.

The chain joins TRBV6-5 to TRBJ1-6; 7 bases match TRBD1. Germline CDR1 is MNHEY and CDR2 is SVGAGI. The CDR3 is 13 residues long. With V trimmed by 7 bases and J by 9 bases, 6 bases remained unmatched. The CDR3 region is CASNRAGGSPLHF. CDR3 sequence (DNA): TGTGCCAGCAACCGGGCAGGGGGTTCACCCCTCCACTTT.

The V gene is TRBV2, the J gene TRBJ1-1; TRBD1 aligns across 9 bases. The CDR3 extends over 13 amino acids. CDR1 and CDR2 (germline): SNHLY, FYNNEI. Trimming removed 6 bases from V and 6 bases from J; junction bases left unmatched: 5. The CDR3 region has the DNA TGTGCCAGCAGCGGGACAGGGAGCCCTGAAGCTTTCTTT. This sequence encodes CASSGTGSPEAFF.

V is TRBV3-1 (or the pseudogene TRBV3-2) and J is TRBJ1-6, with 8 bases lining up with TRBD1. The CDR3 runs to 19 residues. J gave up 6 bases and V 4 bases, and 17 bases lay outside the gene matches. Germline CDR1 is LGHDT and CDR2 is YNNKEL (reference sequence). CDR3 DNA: TGTGCCAGCAGCCCCCGAGCGACAGGGGCCCTATTTGGTAATTCACCCCTCCACTTT. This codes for CASSPRATGALFGNSPLHF.

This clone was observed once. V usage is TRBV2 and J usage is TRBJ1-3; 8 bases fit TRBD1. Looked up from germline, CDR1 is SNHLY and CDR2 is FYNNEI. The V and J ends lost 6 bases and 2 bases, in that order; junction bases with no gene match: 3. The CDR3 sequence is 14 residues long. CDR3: CASRSGGPGNTIYF. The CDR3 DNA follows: TGTGCCAGCAGGTCAGGGGGCCCTGGAAACACCATATATTTT.

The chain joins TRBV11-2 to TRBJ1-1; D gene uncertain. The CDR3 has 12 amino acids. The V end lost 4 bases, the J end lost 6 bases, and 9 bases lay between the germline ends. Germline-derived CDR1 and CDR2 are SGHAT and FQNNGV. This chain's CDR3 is CASSSSSAEAFF. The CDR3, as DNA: TGTGCCAGCAGCTCTAGCAGCGCTGAAGCTTTCTTT. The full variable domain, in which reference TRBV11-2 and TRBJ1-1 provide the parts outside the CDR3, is EAGVAQSPRYKIIEKRQSVAFWCNPISGHATLYWYQQILGQGPKLLIQFQNNGVVDDSQLPKDRFSAERLKGVDSTLKIQPAKLEDSAVYLCASSSSSAEAFFGQGTRLTVV.

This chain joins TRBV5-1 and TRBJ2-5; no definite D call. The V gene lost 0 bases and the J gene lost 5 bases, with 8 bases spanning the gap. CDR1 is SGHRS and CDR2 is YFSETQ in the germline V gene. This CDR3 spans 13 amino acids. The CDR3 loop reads CASSLVSLETQYF. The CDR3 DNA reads TGCGCCAGCAGCTTGGTTTCTTTGGAGACCCAGTACTTC.